This TCR beta chain was captured by sequencing in a study of T cells after yellow fever vaccination. 5'RACE template switching generated TCR cDNA, adding a universal primer site and UMIs. MiXCR was run by TCRdb on the 5' RACE reads, yielding one entry per CDR3 protein. The sample records about 260,000 distinct CDR3 sequences, over 4.5% being singletons. J gave up 0 bases and V 1 base, and 9 bases lay outside the gene matches. This CDR3 is built from 19 residues. The germline V gene has CDR1 SGHTA and CDR2 FQGNSA. This chain connects TRBV7-2 to TRBJ1-5; 10 positions match TRBD1. The clonotype originates from a man aged 18-30 years who received the YFV17D yellow fever vaccine. Sequences were derived from CD4+ T cells sorted from PBMCs, sampled on the day of the yellow fever booster vaccination. Here the CDR3 DNA reads TGTGCCAGCAGCTTAGAGACGGGACAGGGGCGTATTAGCAATCAGCCCCAGCATTTT. Translating gives CASSLETGQGRISNQPQHF.